This T cell receptor beta chain is drawn from a study of blood T cell repertoires in COVID-19 (dated by TCRdb to 2018 to 2020). The study in broad terms: The collaborator samples originated in the United States, Italy and Spain and spanned the acute and convalescent phases of COVID-19. A de-identified subject ID, COVID-19 status, age in years and sex were almost always included in the sample metadata. Where available, HLA class I and class II types were obtained from metadata supplied by the sample provider rather than from assay-based typing. The prospective study material was composed of cDNA or gDNA derived from T cells, B-cell-depleted T cells, or PBMCs. Samples came from the ongoing ImmuneRACE study (first 160 participants) plus 1,254 subjects from 6 global collaborators. Deeply sampled blood TCRbeta repertoires from subjects exposed to, actively infected with, or recovered from COVID-19 were included in the dataset. The repertoires were released in a freely available public database intended as a resource for research on the immune response to SARS-CoV-2.

TCRbeta CDR3 regions were amplified from genomic DNA by means of the immunoSEQ Assay, a bias-controlled multiplex PCR. Per the original workflow: The number of nucleated cells in each sample was estimated by amplification of reference gene primers within the assay. Sequence reads were collapsed and filtered to measure the absolute abundance of every unique TCRbeta CDR3 rearrangement. Productive Simpson clonality was computed per sample as the square root of Simpson's diversity index over productive rearrangements. The table was pulled from immuneACCESS by TCRdb, which kept in-frame rearrangements only. Such tables lose some clones; where checked, under half of the loss comes from unresolved V genes, and the rest has no known cause. V, J and clone size are taken as reported in that table, and D and trimming were inferred from the DNA itself. The sample table lists over 200,000 clones, 70% to 90% of them with a count of one. The ten most abundant clones make up 11% of the sample.

In the case of this clone: The target of this receptor is not known. Nothing much larger sits one base from this clone, and base qualities are not available.

The research as a whole found: How much clinical and demographic metadata was included differed by source and by participant, and the metadata was provided uncurated.

The CDR3 starts with the cysteine, ends with the phenylalanine, and has 13 residues. Solely the CDR3 DNA is kept, with 39 bases framed from the first base. CDR1 and CDR2 (MDHEN, SYDVKM) derive from the germline V gene. Trimming at the junction amounts to 7 bases on V and 4 bases on J, and the germline ends lie 14 bases apart. In the prospective study, participants were about 18 to 95 years old, resided in about two dozen geographic areas of the United States, and were enrolled through a virtual design. Cohort assignment in the prospective study relied on participant-reported clinical history from a screening survey and a study questionnaire. ImmuneRACE Cohort 3 recovered participants were defined by two consecutive negative NP/OP PCR tests, healthcare professional clearance, or symptom resolution. Each participant in the prospective study had whole blood, serum and a nasopharyngeal or oropharyngeal swab collected by mobile phlebotomists. Prospective study participants could optionally give additional blood draws and questionnaires over a roughly 2-month period. Before DNA extraction, prospective study blood samples were shipped either frozen or at room temperature.

The sample was PBMCs or T cells enriched from blood (not recorded which). This chain joins TRBV28 to TRBJ2-7; the D gene identity is not certain. The TCR was taken from a man aged 25 to 45 who had recovered from COVID-19. The CDR3 in this case is CASTPQTPYEQYF. The sequenced DNA is TGTGCCAGCACTCCCCAGACACCTTACGAGCAGTACTTC.